These 9 T cell receptor beta chains were sequenced from one sample in a study of CXCR3-negative and CXCR3-positive naive CD8 T cells. The libraries of TRB cDNA were constructed through 5' RACE using UMI labels. From the 5' RACE reads, TCRdb lists one entry per CDR3 protein and no DNA. The sample holds some 38,000 distinct CDR3 sequences. Sequencing was performed on memory CD8+ T cells from blood. These receptors were obtained from a human donor in good health. Some clones in this sample may be carry-over from other donors' samples.

The V gene is TRBV20-1, the J gene TRBJ1-5. This CDR3 is built from 13 residues. Germline CDR1 DFQATT, CDR2 SNEGSKA (reference sequence). CDR3 sequence: CSARDLAGTSQHF.

The chain recombines TRBV19 with TRBJ1-5. This CDR3 is 14 amino acids long. CDR1 and CDR2 from the germline V gene are LNHDA and SQIVND (reference sequence). The CDR3 sequence is CASSPDGSNQPQHF.

This chain connects TRBV29-1 to TRBJ2-2; TCRdb picks TRBD1, but there is no DNA to check that call. CDR3 length: 15 residues. Germline lookup yields CDR1 SQVTM and CDR2 ANQGSEA. CDR3 in amino acids: CSVKGQGVDTGELFF.

V gene TRBV12-3 or TRBV12-4 combines with J gene TRBJ2-1; TCRdb returns TRBD1, unconfirmable since there is no DNA. The CDR3 is 13 amino acids. CDR3 amino acids: CASSSRTVNEQFF.

The J gene is TRBJ2-1, the V gene TRBV14. CDR3 size: 12 residues. Germline-derived CDR1 and CDR2 are SGHDN and FVKESK. The CDR3 reads CASSPSLNEQFF.

The rearrangement joins TRBV6-4 to TRBJ2-6; TCRdb names TRBD1, which stays unverified in the absence of DNA. Germline V gives CDR1 MRHNA, CDR2 SNTAGT. CDR3 length equals 14 residues. The CDR3 sequence is CASNQGEGANVLTF.

According to its frequency, this clonotype is medium-sized. V usage is TRBV4-3 and J usage is TRBJ2-6; TCRdb outputs TRBD1, but without DNA this stays unchecked. Germline lookup yields CDR1 LGHNA and CDR2 YSLEER. The CDR3 is made up of 18 amino acids. This CDR3 reads CASSQAETGESGANVLTF.

This rearrangement joins TRBV7-3 to TRBJ1-1. This CDR3 is 14 amino acids long. Germline assignment: CDR1 SGHTA and CDR2 FQGTGA. CDR3 region: CASSLGARGTEAFF. The full variable domain, rest sourced from reference TRBV7-3 and TRBJ1-1, is GAGVSQTPSNKVTEKGKYVELRCDPISGHTALYWYRQSLGQGPEFLIYFQGTGAADDSGLPNDRFFAVRPEGSVSTLKIQRTERGDSAVYLCASSLGARGTEAFFGQGTRLTVV.

This chain uses TRBV6-2 or TRBV6-3 with TRBJ1-6; TCRdb returns TRBD1, unconfirmable since there is no DNA. The CDR3 is 14 amino acids. Germline V gene lookup returns CDR1 MNHEY and CDR2 SVGEGT. CDR3 protein: CASSPGTDNSPLHF.